Only a few counts were recorded for the clone carrying this T cell receptor beta chain. The data belong to a study of T cells after yellow fever vaccination. A single record per CDR3 protein comes from TCRdb applying MiXCR to the 5' RACE reads. The sample has 90,000 to 130,000 distinct CDR3 sequences, under 9% seen once. The CDR3 has 19 amino acids. CDR1 and CDR2 from the germline V gene are DFQATT and SNEGSKA (reference sequence). The V and J ends lost 4 bases and 9 bases, in that order; junction bases with no gene match: 21. V gene TRBV20-1 combines with J gene TRBJ2-1, with 13 bases that match TRBD2. The input for sequencing was CD8+ T cells sorted from PBMCs, taken 45 days after the yellow fever booster vaccination. This receptor was obtained from a man under 40 who received the YFV17D yellow fever vaccine. The CDR3 region is CSATRGEAGLAGPAGEQFF. Written as DNA, the CDR3 is TGCAGTGCTACCCGGGGTGAGGCGGGACTAGCGGGACCCGCGGGTGAGCAGTTCTTC.